This T cell receptor beta chain is from a study of T cells expressing NK-cell markers. UMI-tagged 5'RACE template switching yielded the TCR beta cDNA. TCRdb reprocessed the 5' RACE reads and keeps a single row for each CDR3 protein, giving no DNA. Reported are 300,000 to 500,000 distinct CDR3 sequences; the ten largest clones contain around 11%. Overall study results and limits: Several donors showed dominant NKG2C+ clonotypes comprising roughly 1.0-7.0% of their CD8+ T cells.

CDR3 size: 14 residues. Germline V CDR1 and CDR2: MNHNS, SASEGT. On this clonotype: No antigen is known for it.

This sequence joins TRBV6-1 and TRBJ2-3; absent DNA, TCRdb's TRBD1 call cannot be checked. The TCR sequence derives from a woman aged 50 to 60 in good health. Sample: blood T cells: a sorted CD56 or NKG2C T cell subset, CD4+ or CD8+ T cells, or bulk PBMC T cells (not recorded which). CDR3 loop: CASSESWGASTQYF.